A selection of T cell receptor beta chains follows, all from one sample in a study of cytomegalovirus exposure and HLA in healthy donors. Generated by immunoSEQ multiplex PCR, the TCRdb table keeps only in-frame clones and is missing some. This table holds 75,000 to 90,000 clones, 85% found once. Sequencing was done on a sample of PBMCs. The receptors originated from a man in his forties or fifties in good health and CMV-seropositive. The CDR3 runs from the conserved cysteine through the conserved F or W. The D gene is left open where the match is weak. Expanded clones are given a class, and other clones once, few, many or no size at all.

v_call: TRBV5-1; clone_size: .; j_call: TRBJ2-3; d_call: .; cdr3_nt: TGCGCCAGCAGCTTCGGGGGAGTTGGCACAGATACGCAGTATTTT; cdr3_aa: CASSFGGVGTDTQYF
v_call: TRBV6-1; clone_size: .; j_call: TRBJ2-5; d_call: .; cdr3_nt: TGTGCCAGCAGTGACGGGATTACCGAGACCCAGTACTTC; cdr3_aa: CASSDGITETQYF
v_call: TRBV6-1; clone_size: .; j_call: TRBJ2-7; d_call: .; cdr3_nt: TGTGCCAGCAGTGGGGTAAACTACTACGAGCAGTACTTC; cdr3_aa: CASSGVNYYEQYF
v_call: TRBV4-1; clone_size: .; j_call: TRBJ2-7; d_call: TRBD2; cdr3_nt: TGCGCCAGCAGCCAAGTGTTAGCGGGGTTTTACGAGCAGTACTTC; cdr3_aa: CASSQVLAGFYEQYF
v_call: TRBV7-7; clone_size: .; j_call: TRBJ2-2; d_call: .; cdr3_nt: TGTGCTAGCAGCGTATCCGGGATCACGAAGTCCGGGGAGCTGTTTTTT; cdr3_aa: CASSVSGITKSGELFF
v_call: TRBV27; clone_size: .; j_call: TRBJ2-7; d_call: TRBD2; cdr3_nt: TGTGCCAGCGGGATTACAGGGTTGGGGACTAGCGGGAGTTACGAGCAGTACTTC; cdr3_aa: CASGITGLGTSGSYEQYF
v_call: TRBV4-1; clone_size: .; j_call: TRBJ1-6; d_call: TRBD1; cdr3_nt: TGCGCCAGCAGCCAGACGACAGGGGCCGGTAATTCACCCCTCCACTTT; cdr3_aa: CASSQTTGAGNSPLHF
v_call: TRBV5-5; clone_size: few; j_call: TRBJ1-4; d_call: .; cdr3_nt: TGTGCCAGCAGCTCCGCAGGGCGCCCGGAGGAAAAACTGTTTTTT; cdr3_aa: CASSSAGRPEEKLFF
v_call: TRBV6-5; clone_size: .; j_call: TRBJ2-3; d_call: .; cdr3_nt: TGTGCCACCCTACAGGGAGCAGATACGCAGTATTTT; cdr3_aa: CATLQGADTQYF
v_call: TRBV11-1; clone_size: .; j_call: TRBJ2-1; d_call: TRBD2; cdr3_nt: TGTGCCAGCAGCTTGCCCCCACAGGCTAGCGGTGAGCAGTTCTTC; cdr3_aa: CASSLPPQASGEQFF
v_call: TRBV30; clone_size: .; j_call: TRBJ1-1; d_call: .; cdr3_nt: TGTGCCTGGAGGGCAGGGTTTATGGCGACTGAAGCTTTCTTT; cdr3_aa: CAWRAGFMATEAFF
v_call: TRBV18; clone_size: .; j_call: TRBJ1-2; d_call: TRBD1; cdr3_nt: TGTGCCAGCTCACCTCCGGGACAGTTTGGCTACACCTTC; cdr3_aa: CASSPPGQFGYTF
v_call: TRBV2; clone_size: .; j_call: TRBJ2-1; d_call: TRBD2; cdr3_nt: TGTGCCAGCAGCCCGGGACTAGCGGGGGGCTCCTACAATGAGCAGTTCTTC; cdr3_aa: CASSPGLAGGSYNEQFF
v_call: TRBV18; clone_size: .; j_call: TRBJ2-1; d_call: TRBD2; cdr3_nt: TGTGCCAGCTCACAACGACAACTAGCGGGAGCAAAGAGCTCCTACAATGAGCAGTTCTTC; cdr3_aa: CASSQRQLAGAKSSYNEQFF
v_call: TRBV7-2; clone_size: .; j_call: TRBJ1-6; d_call: TRBD1; cdr3_nt: TGTGCCAGCAGCTCGCTCGGGGACAGTGAGTGGTCCCTCCACTTT; cdr3_aa: CASSSLGDSEWSLHF
v_call: TRBV6-6; clone_size: .; j_call: TRBJ2-5; d_call: .; cdr3_nt: TGTGCCAGCAGTCCGCAGGTAGCGCGGGAGACCCAGTACTTC; cdr3_aa: CASSPQVARETQYF
v_call: TRBV11-3; clone_size: few; j_call: TRBJ2-2; d_call: TRBD1; cdr3_nt: TGTGCCAGCAGCTCCTACCGGGACAGGGGGCCCTCTTCCGGGGAGCTGTTTTTT; cdr3_aa: CASSSYRDRGPSSGELFF
v_call: TRBV7-5; clone_size: .; j_call: TRBJ2-7; d_call: .; cdr3_nt: TGTGCCAGAAGCTTAGGTGGGGGCCTACCCTCCCCCGAGCAGTACTTC; cdr3_aa: CARSLGGGLPSPEQYF
v_call: TRBV19; clone_size: .; j_call: TRBJ2-3; d_call: .; cdr3_nt: TGTGCCAGTGGAGGTGGATCAGATACGCAGTATTTT; cdr3_aa: CASGGGSDTQYF
v_call: TRBV5-1; clone_size: .; j_call: TRBJ2-7; d_call: .; cdr3_nt: TGCGCCAGCAGCCTCGGGACAACCTACGAGCAGTACTTC; cdr3_aa: CASSLGTTYEQYF
v_call: TRBV28; clone_size: .; j_call: TRBJ2-5; d_call: .; cdr3_nt: TGTGCCAGCAGTCCCCCTAGGGAGGAGCAGTACTTC; cdr3_aa: CASSPPREEQYF
v_call: TRBV28; clone_size: .; j_call: TRBJ1-1; d_call: TRBD1; cdr3_nt: TGTGCCAGCAGTTTCGGGGGACAGTTGAACACTGAAGCTTTCTTT; cdr3_aa: CASSFGGQLNTEAFF
v_call: TRBV25-1; clone_size: .; j_call: TRBJ1-3; d_call: .; cdr3_nt: TGTGCCAGCAGCTTCTCTGGAAACACCATATATTTT; cdr3_aa: CASSFSGNTIYF
v_call: TRBV6-1; clone_size: .; j_call: TRBJ1-5; d_call: .; cdr3_nt: TGTGCCAGCAGTATGAGGGTTGGTCAGCCCCAGCATTTT; cdr3_aa: CASSMRVGQPQHF
v_call: TRBV11-1; clone_size: .; j_call: TRBJ1-6; d_call: TRBD1; cdr3_nt: TGTGCCAGCAGCTCCGGAGGACAGGAACGACTATCTTCACCCCTCCACTTT; cdr3_aa: CASSSGGQERLSSPLHF
v_call: TRBV30; clone_size: .; j_call: TRBJ1-4; d_call: .; cdr3_nt: TGTGCCTGGAGTGTACAATTGAACGAAAAACTGTTTTTT; cdr3_aa: CAWSVQLNEKLFF
v_call: TRBV14; clone_size: .; j_call: TRBJ1-2; d_call: .; cdr3_nt: TGTGCCAGCAGCCAAGTTCCGGGGGGGGACTATGGCTACACCTTC; cdr3_aa: CASSQVPGGDYGYTF
v_call: TRBV6-6; clone_size: .; j_call: TRBJ2-7; d_call: TRBD2; cdr3_nt: TGTGCCAGCAGATCTAGCGGGCTCAACTCCTACGAGCAGTACTTC; cdr3_aa: CASRSSGLNSYEQYF
v_call: TRBV4-1; clone_size: .; j_call: TRBJ1-4; d_call: TRBD1; cdr3_nt: TGCGCCAGCAGCCACCGACCGGGACAGGGCGGGGAAAAACTGTTTTTT; cdr3_aa: CASSHRPGQGGEKLFF
v_call: TRBV5-1; clone_size: .; j_call: TRBJ2-7; d_call: .; cdr3_nt: TGCGCCAGCAGCTTGGCCACAGGGTCTGCCTACGAGCAGTACTTC; cdr3_aa: CASSLATGSAYEQYF
v_call: TRBV7-2; clone_size: .; j_call: TRBJ2-3; d_call: TRBD2; cdr3_nt: TGTGCCAGCGCCGGCCCGGGCGGGGGGGTGGGTGCTACGCAGTATTTT; cdr3_aa: CASAGPGGGVGATQYF
v_call: TRBV7-9; clone_size: .; j_call: TRBJ2-3; d_call: .; cdr3_nt: TGTTCCAGCAGTCGACGGGATCCGAATACGCAGTATTTT; cdr3_aa: CSSSRRDPNTQYF
v_call: TRBV7-2; clone_size: .; j_call: TRBJ2-3; d_call: TRBD2; cdr3_nt: TGTGCCAGCAGCTTAAGTAGCGGGGGGATCACAGATACGCAGTATTTT; cdr3_aa: CASSLSSGGITDTQYF
v_call: TRBV6-1; clone_size: .; j_call: TRBJ2-3; d_call: TRBD1; cdr3_nt: TGTGCCAGCAGCGGGACAGGGTCCACAGATACGCAGTATTTT; cdr3_aa: CASSGTGSTDTQYF
v_call: TRBV5-1; clone_size: .; j_call: TRBJ1-2; d_call: .; cdr3_nt: TGCGCCAGCAGCTTGGCAGAAAACTATGGCTACACCTTC; cdr3_aa: CASSLAENYGYTF
v_call: TRBV6-4; clone_size: .; j_call: TRBJ2-1; d_call: TRBD2; cdr3_nt: TGTGCCAGCAGGACACCGGCCGGGACTACCTACAATGAGCAGTTCTTC; cdr3_aa: CASRTPAGTTYNEQFF
v_call: TRBV5-1; clone_size: .; j_call: TRBJ2-2; d_call: .; cdr3_nt: TGCGCCAGCAGCTTGTCCTCCAATTGGGGGGGCTACACCGGGGAGCTGTTTTTT; cdr3_aa: CASSLSSNWGGYTGELFF
v_call: TRBV19; clone_size: once; j_call: TRBJ2-7; d_call: .; cdr3_nt: TGTGCCAGTAGCCTAGCGCGCTCCTACGAGCAGTACTTC; cdr3_aa: CASSLARSYEQYF
v_call: TRBV19; clone_size: .; j_call: TRBJ2-1; d_call: .; cdr3_nt: TGTGCCAGTAGTACCATAGCAGGAAGGGGGAATGAGCAGTTCTTC; cdr3_aa: CASSTIAGRGNEQFF
v_call: TRBV7-8; clone_size: .; j_call: TRBJ2-1; d_call: .; cdr3_nt: TGTGCCAGCAGCTTAGTTGGCCAGGTCGGTGAGCAGTTCTTC; cdr3_aa: CASSLVGQVGEQFF
v_call: TRBV7-9; clone_size: .; j_call: TRBJ2-1; d_call: TRBD2; cdr3_nt: TGTGCCAGCAGCTTGAGAAGCGGGGGACACAATGAGCAGTTCTTC; cdr3_aa: CASSLRSGGHNEQFF
v_call: TRBV6-5; clone_size: .; j_call: TRBJ2-7; d_call: TRBD1; cdr3_nt: TGTGCCAGCAGTTACGGCCCGGGACAGGGCTACGAGCAGTACTTT; cdr3_aa: CASSYGPGQGYEQYF
v_call: TRBV30; clone_size: .; j_call: TRBJ1-2; d_call: .; cdr3_nt: TGTGCCTGGAGTGGGGGAGGAGCTAACTATGGCTACACCTTC; cdr3_aa: CAWSGGGANYGYTF